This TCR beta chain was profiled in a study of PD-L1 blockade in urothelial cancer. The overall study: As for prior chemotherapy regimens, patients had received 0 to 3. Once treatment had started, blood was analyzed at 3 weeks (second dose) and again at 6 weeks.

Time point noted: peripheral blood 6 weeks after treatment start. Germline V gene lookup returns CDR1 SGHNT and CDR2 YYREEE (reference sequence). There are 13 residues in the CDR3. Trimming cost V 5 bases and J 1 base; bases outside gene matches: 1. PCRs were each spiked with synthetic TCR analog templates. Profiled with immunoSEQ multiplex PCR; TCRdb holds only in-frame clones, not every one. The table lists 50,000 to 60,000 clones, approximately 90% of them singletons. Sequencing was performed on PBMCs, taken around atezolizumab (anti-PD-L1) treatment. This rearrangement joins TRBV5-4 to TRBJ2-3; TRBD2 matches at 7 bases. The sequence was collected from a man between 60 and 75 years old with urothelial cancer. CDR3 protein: CASRRGGTDTQYF. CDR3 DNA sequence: TGTGCCAGCAGACGGGGGGGCACAGATACGCAGTATTTT.